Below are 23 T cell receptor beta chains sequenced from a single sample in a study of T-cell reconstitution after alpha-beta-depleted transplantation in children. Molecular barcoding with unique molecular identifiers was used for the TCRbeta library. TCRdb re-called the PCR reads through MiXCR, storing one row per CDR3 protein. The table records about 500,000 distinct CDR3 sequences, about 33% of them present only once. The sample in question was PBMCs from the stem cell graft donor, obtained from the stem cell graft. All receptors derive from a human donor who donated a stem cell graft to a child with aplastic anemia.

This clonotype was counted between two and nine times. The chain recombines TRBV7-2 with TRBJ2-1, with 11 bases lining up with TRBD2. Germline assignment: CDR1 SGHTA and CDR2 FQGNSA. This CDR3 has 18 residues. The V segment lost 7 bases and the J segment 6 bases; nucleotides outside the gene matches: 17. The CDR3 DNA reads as TGTGCCAGCACCGCTCTAGCGGGAGGCCCCTCGAGGCGCAATGAGCAGTTCTTC. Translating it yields CASTALAGGPSRRNEQFF. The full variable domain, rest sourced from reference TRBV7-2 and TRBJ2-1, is GAGVSQSPSNKVTEKGKDVELRCDPISGHTALYWYRQSLGQGLEFLIYFQGNSAPDKSGLPSDRFSAERTGGSVSTLTIQRTQQEDSAVYLCASTALAGGPSRRNEQFFGPGTRLTVL.

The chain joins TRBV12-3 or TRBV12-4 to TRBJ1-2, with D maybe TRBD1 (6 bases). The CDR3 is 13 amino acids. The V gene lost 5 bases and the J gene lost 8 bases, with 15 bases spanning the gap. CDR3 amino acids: CASSMGGHQGYTF. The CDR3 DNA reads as TGTGCCAGCAGTATGGGGGGGCATCAGGGCTACACCTTC.

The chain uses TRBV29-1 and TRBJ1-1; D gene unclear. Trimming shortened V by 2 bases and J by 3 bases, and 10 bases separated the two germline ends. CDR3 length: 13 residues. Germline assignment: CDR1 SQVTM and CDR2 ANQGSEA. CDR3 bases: TGCAGCGTTGAATACCGGGGATACACTGAAGCTTTCTTT. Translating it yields CSVEYRGYTEAFF.

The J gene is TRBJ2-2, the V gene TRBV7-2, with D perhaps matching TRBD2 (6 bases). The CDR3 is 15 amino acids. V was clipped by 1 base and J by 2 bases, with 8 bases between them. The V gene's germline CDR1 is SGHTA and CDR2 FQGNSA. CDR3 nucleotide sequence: TGTGCCAGCAGCTTAGGCGGGGCTAACACCGGGGAGCTGTTTTTT. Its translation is CASSLGGANTGELFF.

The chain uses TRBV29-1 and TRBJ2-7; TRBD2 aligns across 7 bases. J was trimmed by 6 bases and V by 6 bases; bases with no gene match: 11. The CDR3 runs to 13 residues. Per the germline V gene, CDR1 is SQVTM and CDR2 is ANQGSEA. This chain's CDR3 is CSVAGGGGVEQYF. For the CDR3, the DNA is TGCAGCGTCGCGGGCGGGGGTGGCGTCGAGCAGTACTTC.

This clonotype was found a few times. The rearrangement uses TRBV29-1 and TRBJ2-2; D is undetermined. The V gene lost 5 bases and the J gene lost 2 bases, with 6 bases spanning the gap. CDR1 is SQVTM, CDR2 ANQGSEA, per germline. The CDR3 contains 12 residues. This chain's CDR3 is CSVNRNTGELFF. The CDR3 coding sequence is TGCAGCGTTAACCGAAACACCGGGGAGCTGTTTTTT.

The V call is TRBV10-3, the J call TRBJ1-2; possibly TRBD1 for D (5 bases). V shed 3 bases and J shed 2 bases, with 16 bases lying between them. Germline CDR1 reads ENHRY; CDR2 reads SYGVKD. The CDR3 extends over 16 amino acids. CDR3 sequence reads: CAISEGSGPRNYGYTF. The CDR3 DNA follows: TGTGCCATCAGTGAAGGATCGGGACCGAGAAACTATGGCTACACCTTC.

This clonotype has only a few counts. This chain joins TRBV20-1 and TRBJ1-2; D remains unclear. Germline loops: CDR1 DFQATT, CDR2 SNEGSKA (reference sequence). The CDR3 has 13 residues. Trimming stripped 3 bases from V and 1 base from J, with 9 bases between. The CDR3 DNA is TGCAGTGCTAGCGCCGAATATAACTATGGCTACACCTTC. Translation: CSASAEYNYGYTF.

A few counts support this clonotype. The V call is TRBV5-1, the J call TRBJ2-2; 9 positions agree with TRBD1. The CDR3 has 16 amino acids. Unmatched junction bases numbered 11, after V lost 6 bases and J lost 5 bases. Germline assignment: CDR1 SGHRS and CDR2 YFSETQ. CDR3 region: CASTSRTGVETGELFF. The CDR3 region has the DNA TGCGCCAGCACCTCCCGGACAGGGGTTGAGACCGGGGAGCTGTTTTTT.

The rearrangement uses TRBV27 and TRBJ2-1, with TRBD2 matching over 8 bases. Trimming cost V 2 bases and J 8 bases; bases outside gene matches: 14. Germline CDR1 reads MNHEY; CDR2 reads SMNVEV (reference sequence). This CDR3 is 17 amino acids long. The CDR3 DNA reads TGTGCCAGCAGTTTACTCCTCGTAGCGGGATCGGCCGATGAGCAGTTCTTC. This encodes CASSLLLVAGSADEQFF.

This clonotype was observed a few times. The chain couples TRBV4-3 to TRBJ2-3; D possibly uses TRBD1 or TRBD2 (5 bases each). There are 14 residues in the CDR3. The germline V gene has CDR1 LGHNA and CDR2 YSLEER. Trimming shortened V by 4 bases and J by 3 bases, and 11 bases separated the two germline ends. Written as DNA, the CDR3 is TGCGCCAGCAGCCGAGGGGTTGGTACAGATACGCAGTATTTT. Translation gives CASSRGVGTDTQYF.

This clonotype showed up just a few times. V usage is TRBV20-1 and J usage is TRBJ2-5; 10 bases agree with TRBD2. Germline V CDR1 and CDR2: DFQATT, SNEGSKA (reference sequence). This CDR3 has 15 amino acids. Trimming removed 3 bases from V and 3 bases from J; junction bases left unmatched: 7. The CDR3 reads CSARDLAGVKETQYF. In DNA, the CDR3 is TGCAGTGCTAGGGATCTAGCGGGAGTGAAAGAGACCCAGTACTTC.

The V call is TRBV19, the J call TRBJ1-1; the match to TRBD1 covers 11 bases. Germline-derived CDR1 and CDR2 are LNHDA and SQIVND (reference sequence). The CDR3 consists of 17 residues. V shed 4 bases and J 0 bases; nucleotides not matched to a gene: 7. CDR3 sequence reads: CASSTRGTGGMNTEAFF. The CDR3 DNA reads TGTGCCAGTAGTACGCGAGGGACAGGGGGTATGAACACTGAAGCTTTCTTT.

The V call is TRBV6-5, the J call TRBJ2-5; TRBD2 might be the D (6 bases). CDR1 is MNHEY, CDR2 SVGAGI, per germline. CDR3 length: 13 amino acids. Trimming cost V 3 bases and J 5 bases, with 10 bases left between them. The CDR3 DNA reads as TGTGCCAGCAGTTATGCGGGGAGGGAGACCCAGTACTTC. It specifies CASSYAGRETQYF.

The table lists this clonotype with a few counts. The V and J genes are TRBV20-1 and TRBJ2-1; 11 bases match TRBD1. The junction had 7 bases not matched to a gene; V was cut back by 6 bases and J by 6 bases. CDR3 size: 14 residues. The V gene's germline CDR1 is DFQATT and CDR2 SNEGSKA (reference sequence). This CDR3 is CSAKGQGARNEQFF. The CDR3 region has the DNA TGCAGTGCCAAAGGACAGGGGGCGCGCAATGAGCAGTTCTTC.

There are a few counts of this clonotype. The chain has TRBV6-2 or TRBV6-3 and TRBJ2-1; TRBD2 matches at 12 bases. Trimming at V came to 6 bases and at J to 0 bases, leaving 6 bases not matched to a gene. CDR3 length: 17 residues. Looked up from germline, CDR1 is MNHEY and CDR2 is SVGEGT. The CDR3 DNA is TGTGCCAGCAGGGCCCTAGCGGGGGGGAGCTCCTACAATGAGCAGTTCTTC. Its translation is CASRALAGGSSYNEQFF.

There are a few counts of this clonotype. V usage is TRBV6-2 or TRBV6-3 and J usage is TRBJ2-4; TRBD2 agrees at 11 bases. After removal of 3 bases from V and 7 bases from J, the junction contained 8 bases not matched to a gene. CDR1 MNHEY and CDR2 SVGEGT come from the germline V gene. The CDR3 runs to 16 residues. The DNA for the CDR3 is TGTGCCAGCAGTTATAGCGGGAGGGCCGGTAGTAACATTCAGTACTTC. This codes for CASSYSGRAGSNIQYF.

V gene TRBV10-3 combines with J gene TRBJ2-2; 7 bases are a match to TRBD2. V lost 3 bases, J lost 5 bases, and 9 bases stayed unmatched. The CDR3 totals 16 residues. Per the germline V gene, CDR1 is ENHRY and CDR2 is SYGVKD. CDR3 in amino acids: CAISDYTGEGTGELFF. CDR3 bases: TGTGCCATCAGTGACTATACGGGGGAGGGGACCGGGGAGCTGTTTTTT.

CDR3 residues: CASSLRREANEQFF. In nucleotides, the CDR3 is TGTGCCAGCAGCTTGCGAAGGGAGGCCAATGAGCAGTTCTTC. This chain uses TRBV5-8 with TRBJ2-1, with D perhaps matching TRBD2 (6 bases). The CDR3 has 14 residues. Germline V gene sequence: CDR1 SGHTS, CDR2 YDEGEE. Trimming took 1 base from V and 6 from J, leaving 11 bases between them.

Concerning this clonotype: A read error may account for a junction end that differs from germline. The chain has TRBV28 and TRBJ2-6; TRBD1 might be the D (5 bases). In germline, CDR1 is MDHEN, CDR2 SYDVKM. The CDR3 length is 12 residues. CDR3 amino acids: CATGSGANGLTF. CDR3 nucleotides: TGTGCCACCGGCTCTGGGGCCAACGGCCTGACTTTC. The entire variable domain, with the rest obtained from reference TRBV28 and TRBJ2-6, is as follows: DVKVTQSSRYLVKRTGEKVFLECVQDMDHENMFWYRQDPGLGLRLIYFSYDVKMKEKGDIPEGYSVSREKKERFSLILESASTNQTSMYLCATGSGANGLTFGAGSRLTVL.

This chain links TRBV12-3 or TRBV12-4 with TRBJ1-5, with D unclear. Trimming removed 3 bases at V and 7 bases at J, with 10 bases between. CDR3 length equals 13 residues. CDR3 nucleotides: TGTGCCAGCAGTTTGGGGATCCAACAGCCCCAGCATTTT. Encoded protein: CASSLGIQQPQHF.

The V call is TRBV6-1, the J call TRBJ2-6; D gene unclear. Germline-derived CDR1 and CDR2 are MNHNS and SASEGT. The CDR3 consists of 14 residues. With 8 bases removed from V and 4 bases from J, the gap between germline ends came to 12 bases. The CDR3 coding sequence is TGTGCCAGCGATAGACAAGCGGGGGCCAACGTCCTGACTTTC. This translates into CASDRQAGANVLTF.

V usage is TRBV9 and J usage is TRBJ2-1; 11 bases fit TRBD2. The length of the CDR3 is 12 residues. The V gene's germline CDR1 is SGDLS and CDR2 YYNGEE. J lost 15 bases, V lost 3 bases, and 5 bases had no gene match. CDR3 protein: CASSETSGTLFF. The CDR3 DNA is TGTGCCAGCAGCGAGACTAGCGGGACCCTGTTCTTC.